A single T cell receptor beta chain is shown here with its context. It has no known antigen specificity. One base away there is no much larger clone; base qualities are not given. These data belong to a study of shared clonotypes between healthy human individuals (TCRdb year 2020). Broadly, across the study: A couple of women and three men aged 18 to 49 years were included in the cohort. Per donor, three plates each were used for CD4 naive and CD4 memory, two for CD8 naive, and one for CD8 memory. Blood TCR repertoires of about five healthy adults were deeply sequenced to estimate repertoire size and the extent of clonotype sharing between individuals. Different laboratories and diverse techniques were used to prepare libraries and sequence TCR repertoires, to increase sequencing depth and limit assay-specific biases. Per donor, leukapheresis produced somewhere between about 0.9 and 9 billion PBMCs. What the research found in general, with its limitations: Sampling was restricted to blood, and TCR repertoires in tissues likely differ from the TCR repertoires found in blood. Incomplete sequencing was indicated by rarefaction of sorted-subset datasets, despite the large sequencing depth. Estimated clonotype richness was generally larger for naive than for memory subsets. Compared with non-shared clonotypes, the clonotypes found in all four sorted-subset donors had higher generation probabilities. Across a few donors, about 4.5% of naive CD4, roughly 3.5% of naive CD8, roughly 2.2% of memory CD4, and 0.4% of memory CD8 clonotypes were shared. Because the study included a small number of donors, the genetic and exposure-history diversity represented was limited. Based on pairwise subsampling, the degree of clonotype sharing among donors was expected to be affected by sequencing depth.

CD8 naive samples were obtained by positive selection for CCR7 among CD45RO-negative cells, yielding a CD45RA+CCR7+ population from which TemRA cells were excluded. The donors were healthy, HIV-negative adults with no recently reported acute infections or vaccinations. Every donor was a Caucasian adult residing in Nashville, Tennessee, USA. Blood was obtained by leukapheresis, after which PBMCs were separated by Ficoll-Histopaque density gradient centrifugation and cryopreserved in liquid nitrogen vapor phase. Analytical flow cytometry was used to check the purity and quantity of every magnetically sorted T cell population. Each sorted fraction had its genomic DNA isolated and then quantified by UV absorbance on a Nanodrop 2000c. Using the deep immunoSEQ assay, TCR CDR3 regions were amplified from genomic DNA by multiplex PCR. For each cell subset, the extracted genomic DNA was distributed evenly across all wells of several immunoSEQ 96-well plates, and each plate served as one replicate. For sorted subsets, 200 to 250 ng genomic DNA, equal to 30,000 to 35,000 T cell genomes, was loaded into each replicate PCR. The purified libraries were quantified using a Qubit 3.0 fluorometer, sized with a Bioanalyzer 2100, and then quantified again using the KAPA Library Quantification kit. Every immunoSEQ 96-well plate was sequenced on a separate single-read 150-cycle Illumina NextSeq 550 flow cell. Per the source publication's procedure: Because the immunoSEQ output held only junctional sequences and lacked quality scores, the filtering could not match the filtering applied to full-length reads. Sequences were annotated with PyIR, a Python wrapper for IgBLAST v1.9, using IMGT germline references to assign V/J genes and CDR3. Reads were removed for weak V/J assignments (E-value above 1e-6), missing CDR3, stop codons, out-of-frame junctions, or ambiguous translated residues. V3J clonotypes were defined as sequences sharing an identical inferred V gene, J gene, and CDR3 amino acid sequence. The percentage overlap between two repertoires was calculated by dividing the number of shared unique clonotypes by the size of the smaller repertoire. Repertoire richness was assessed with RTK rarefaction, the Chao1 estimator, and Recon v2.1 estimates of unobserved clonotypes. For all TCRbeta clonotypes obtained by the gDNA method from a few donors, generation probabilities were computed with OLGA. In its TCRdb copy, this immuneACCESS table keeps in-frame sequences only and misses some clones. Where compared with another copy, unresolved V genes explain less than half of these, and the others have no known cause. V and J calls plus clone size are reproduced from that table; the DNA served to infer D and trimming. For this sample the table gives 800,000 or so clones, of which roughly 96% were detected only once. The ten largest account for around 0.25% of the sample.

This TCR derives from a man aged 25 to 40 in good health. Sequenced input: naive CD8+ T cells sorted from blood. Read against the paper, the sample's cell subset or site label means: CD45RA+CCR7+.

In nucleotide form, the sequence is TGTGCCAGCACCATTATAGCGGGAGTCCACAATGAGCAGTTCTTC. It translates to CASTIIAGVHNEQFF. Here the chain combines TRBV2 and TRBJ2-1; the central 9 bases match TRBD2. Taken from the germline V gene, the CDR1 and CDR2 loops are SNHLY and FYNNEI. Clipping removes 7 bases from V and 5 bases from J, with 9 as the unmatched junction base count. From cysteine to phenylalanine, the CDR3 is 15 amino acids long. The CDR3 DNA has 45 bases and is translated from base 1.